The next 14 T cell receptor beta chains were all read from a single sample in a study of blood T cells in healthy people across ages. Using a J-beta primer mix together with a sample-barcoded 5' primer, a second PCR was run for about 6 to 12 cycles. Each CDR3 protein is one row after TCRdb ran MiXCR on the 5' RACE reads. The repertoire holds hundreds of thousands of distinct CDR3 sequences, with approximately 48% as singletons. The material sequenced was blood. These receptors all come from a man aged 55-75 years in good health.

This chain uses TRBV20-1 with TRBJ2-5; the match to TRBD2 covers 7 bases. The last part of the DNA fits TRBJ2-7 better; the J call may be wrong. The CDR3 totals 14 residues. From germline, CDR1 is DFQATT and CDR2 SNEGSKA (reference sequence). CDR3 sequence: CSAYPGRPTYEQYF. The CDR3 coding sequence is TGCAGTGCTTACCCCGGGAGGCCCACCTACGAGCAGTACTTC.

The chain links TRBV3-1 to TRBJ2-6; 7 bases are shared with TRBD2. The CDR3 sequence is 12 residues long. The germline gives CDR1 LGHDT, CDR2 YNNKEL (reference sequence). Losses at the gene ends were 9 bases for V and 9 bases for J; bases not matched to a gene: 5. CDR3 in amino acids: CASAGEFNVLTF. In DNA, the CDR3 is TGTGCCAGTGCGGGGGAGTTCAACGTCCTGACTTTC. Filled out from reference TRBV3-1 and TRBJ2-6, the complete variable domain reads DTAVSQTPKYLVTQMGNDKSIKCEQNLGHDTMYWYKQDSKKFLKIMFSYNNKELIINETVPNRFSPKSPDKAHLNLHINSLELGDSAVYFCASAGEFNVLTFGAGSRLTVL.

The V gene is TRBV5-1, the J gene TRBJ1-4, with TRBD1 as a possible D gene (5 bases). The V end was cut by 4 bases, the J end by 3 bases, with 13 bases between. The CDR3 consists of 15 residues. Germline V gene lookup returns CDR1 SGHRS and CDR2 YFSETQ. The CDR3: CASSASGSANEKLFF. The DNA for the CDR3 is TGCGCCAGCAGCGCGTCAGGGTCTGCTAATGAAAAACTGTTTTTT.

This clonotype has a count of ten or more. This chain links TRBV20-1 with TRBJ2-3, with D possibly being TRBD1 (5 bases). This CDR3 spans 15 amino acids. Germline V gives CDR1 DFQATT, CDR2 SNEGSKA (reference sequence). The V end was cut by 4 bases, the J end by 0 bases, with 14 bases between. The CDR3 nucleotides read TGCAGTGCTACGGACATCTTCACTAGCACAGATACGCAGTATTTT. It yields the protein CSATDIFTSTDTQYF.

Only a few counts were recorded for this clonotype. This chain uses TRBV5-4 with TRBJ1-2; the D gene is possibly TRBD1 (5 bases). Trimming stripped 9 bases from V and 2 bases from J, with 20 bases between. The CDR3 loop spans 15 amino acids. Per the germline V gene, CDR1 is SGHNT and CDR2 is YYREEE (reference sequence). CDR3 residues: CATKRGGFENYGYTF. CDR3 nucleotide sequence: TGTGCCACCAAGAGGGGCGGGTTCGAAAACTATGGCTACACCTTC.

Here the CDR3 reads CASSAFWAGTDTQYF. CDR3 bases: TGTGCCAGCAGCGCCTTTTGGGCTGGCACAGATACGCAGTATTTT. J is TRBJ2-3 and V is TRBV7-2; the D is unclear. V lost 5 bases and J lost 1, with 13 bases in between. Germline-derived CDR1 and CDR2 are SGHTA and FQGNSA. This CDR3 has 15 amino acids.

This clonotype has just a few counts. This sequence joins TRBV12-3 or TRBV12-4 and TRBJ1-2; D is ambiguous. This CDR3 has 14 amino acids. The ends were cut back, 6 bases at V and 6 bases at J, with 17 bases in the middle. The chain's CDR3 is CASSLGLAGDGYTF. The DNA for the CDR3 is TGTGCCAGCAGCTTGGGATTGGCTGGTGATGGCTACACCTTC.

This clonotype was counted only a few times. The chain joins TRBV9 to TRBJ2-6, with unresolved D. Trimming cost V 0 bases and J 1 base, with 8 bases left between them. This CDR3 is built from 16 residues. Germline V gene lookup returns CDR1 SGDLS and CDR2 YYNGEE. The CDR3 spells CASSVARSSGANVLTF. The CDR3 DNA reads TGTGCCAGCAGCGTAGCCCGTAGTTCTGGGGCCAACGTCCTGACTTTC.

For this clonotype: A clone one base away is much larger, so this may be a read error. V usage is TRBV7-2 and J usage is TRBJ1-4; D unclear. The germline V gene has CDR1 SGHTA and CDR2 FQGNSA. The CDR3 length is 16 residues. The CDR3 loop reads CASNLLSTRTNEKLFF. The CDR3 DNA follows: TGTGCCAGCAACTTACTCTCGACAAGGACTAATGAAAAACTGTTTTTT.

The CDR3 protein is CASSPSDRTYGYTF. In nucleotides, the CDR3 is TGCGCCAGCAGCCCTTCGGACAGGACCTATGGCTACACCTTC. This chain uses TRBV4-1 with TRBJ1-2; 7 bases line up with TRBD1. The V gene's germline CDR1 is MGHRA and CDR2 YSYEKL. This CDR3 region has 14 residues. The junction had 6 bases not matched to a gene; V was cut back by 4 bases and J by 4 bases.

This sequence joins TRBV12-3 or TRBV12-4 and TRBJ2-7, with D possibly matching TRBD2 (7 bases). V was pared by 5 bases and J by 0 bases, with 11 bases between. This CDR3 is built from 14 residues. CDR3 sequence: CASSVGGVSYEQYF. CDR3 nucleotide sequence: TGTGCCAGCAGTGTAGGGGGGGTCTCCTACGAGCAGTACTTC.

CDR3 region: CASSLAPTKDSPLHF. The CDR3 nucleotides are TGTGCCAGCAGCTTGGCCCCTACGAAGGATTCACCCCTCCACTTT. This sequence joins TRBV5-5 and TRBJ1-6; unclear D gene. Germline assignment: CDR1 SGHKS and CDR2 YYEKEE (reference sequence). The CDR3 is made up of 15 amino acids. Trimming cost V 0 bases and J 8 bases, with 12 bases left between them.

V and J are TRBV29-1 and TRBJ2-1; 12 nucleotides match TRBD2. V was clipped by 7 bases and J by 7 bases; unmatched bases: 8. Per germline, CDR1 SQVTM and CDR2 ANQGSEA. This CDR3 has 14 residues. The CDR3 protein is CSGILAGGGNEQFF. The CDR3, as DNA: TGCAGCGGAATACTAGCGGGGGGAGGGAATGAGCAGTTCTTC.

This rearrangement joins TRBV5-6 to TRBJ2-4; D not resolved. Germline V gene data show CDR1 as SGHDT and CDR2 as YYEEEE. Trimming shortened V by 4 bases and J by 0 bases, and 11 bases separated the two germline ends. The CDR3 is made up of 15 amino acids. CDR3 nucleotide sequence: TGTGCCAGCAGCGACTTACGAAGAGCCAAAAACATTCAGTACTTC. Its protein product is CASSDLRRAKNIQYF.